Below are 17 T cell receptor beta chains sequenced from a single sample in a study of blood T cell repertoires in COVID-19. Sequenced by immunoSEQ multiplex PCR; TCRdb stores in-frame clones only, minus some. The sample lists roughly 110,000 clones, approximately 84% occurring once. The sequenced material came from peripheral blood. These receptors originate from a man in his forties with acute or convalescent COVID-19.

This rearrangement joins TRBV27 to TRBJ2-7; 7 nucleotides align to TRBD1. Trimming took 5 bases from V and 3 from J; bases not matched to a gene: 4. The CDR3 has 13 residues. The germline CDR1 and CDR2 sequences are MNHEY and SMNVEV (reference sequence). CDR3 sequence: CASSRTGYYEQYF. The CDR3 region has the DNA TGTGCCAGCAGTAGGACAGGTTACTACGAGCAGTACTTC.

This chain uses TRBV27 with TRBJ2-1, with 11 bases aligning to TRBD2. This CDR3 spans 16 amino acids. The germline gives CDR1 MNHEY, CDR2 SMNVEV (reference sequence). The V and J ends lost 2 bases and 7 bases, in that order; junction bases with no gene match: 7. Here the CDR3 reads CASSLTSGSSLNEQFF. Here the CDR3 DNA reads TGTGCCAGCAGTTTAACTAGCGGGAGTTCTTTGAATGAGCAGTTCTTC.

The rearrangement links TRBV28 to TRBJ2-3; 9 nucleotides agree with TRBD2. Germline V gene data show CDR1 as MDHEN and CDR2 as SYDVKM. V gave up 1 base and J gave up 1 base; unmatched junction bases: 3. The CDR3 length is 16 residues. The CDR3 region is CASSLLLAGGTDTQYF. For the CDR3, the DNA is TGTGCCAGCAGTTTATTATTAGCGGGGGGCACAGATACGCAGTATTTT.

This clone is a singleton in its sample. This chain's CDR3 is CASSPRGGTGLGNYGYTF. The CDR3 DNA is TGCGCCAGCAGCCCCCGGGGGGGGACAGGGCTAGGTAACTATGGCTACACCTTC. The rearrangement joins TRBV4-1 to TRBJ1-2; 9 positions agree with TRBD1. Germline-derived CDR1 and CDR2 are MGHRA and YSYEKL. After removal of 4 bases from V and 1 base from J, the junction contained 13 bases not matched to a gene. This CDR3 contains 18 residues.

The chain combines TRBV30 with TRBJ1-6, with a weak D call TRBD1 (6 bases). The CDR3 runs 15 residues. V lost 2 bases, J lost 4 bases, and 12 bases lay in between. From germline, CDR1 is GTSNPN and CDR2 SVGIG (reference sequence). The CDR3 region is CAWSITGHYNSPLHF. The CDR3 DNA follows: TGTGCCTGGAGTATCACGGGACATTATAATTCACCCCTCCACTTT. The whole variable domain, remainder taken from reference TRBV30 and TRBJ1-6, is SQTIHQWPATLVQPVGSPLSLECTVEGTSNPNLYWYRQAAGRGLQLLFYSVGIGQISSEVPQNLSASRPQDRQFILSSKKLLLSDSGFYLCAWSITGHYNSPLHFGNGTRLTVT.

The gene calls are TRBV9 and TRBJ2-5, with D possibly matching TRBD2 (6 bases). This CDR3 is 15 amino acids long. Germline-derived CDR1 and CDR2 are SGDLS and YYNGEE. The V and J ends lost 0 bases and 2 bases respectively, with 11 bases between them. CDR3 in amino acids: CASSVAGEDQETQYF. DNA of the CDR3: TGTGCCAGCAGCGTAGCGGGGGAGGATCAAGAGACCCAGTACTTC.

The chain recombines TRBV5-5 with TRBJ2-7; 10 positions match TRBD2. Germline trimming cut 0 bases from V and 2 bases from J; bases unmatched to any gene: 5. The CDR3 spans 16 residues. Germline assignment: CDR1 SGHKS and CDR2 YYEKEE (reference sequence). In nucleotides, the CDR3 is TGTGCCAGCAGCTTGGGAAAGCGGGGGGGTACCTACGAGCAGTACTTC. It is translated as CASSLGKRGGTYEQYF. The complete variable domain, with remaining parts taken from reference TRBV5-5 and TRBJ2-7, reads DAGVTQSPTHLIKTRGQQVTLRCSPISGHKSVSWYQQVLGQGPQFIFQYYEKEERGRGNFPDRFSARQFPNYSSELNVNALLLGDSALYLCASSLGKRGGTYEQYFGPGTRLTVT.

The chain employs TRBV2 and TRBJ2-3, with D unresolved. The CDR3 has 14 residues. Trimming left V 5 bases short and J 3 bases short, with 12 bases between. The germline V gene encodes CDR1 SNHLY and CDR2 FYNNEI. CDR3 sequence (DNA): TGTGCCAGCAGTATAGCTAGGAGTACAGATACGCAGTATTTT. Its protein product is CASSIARSTDTQYF.

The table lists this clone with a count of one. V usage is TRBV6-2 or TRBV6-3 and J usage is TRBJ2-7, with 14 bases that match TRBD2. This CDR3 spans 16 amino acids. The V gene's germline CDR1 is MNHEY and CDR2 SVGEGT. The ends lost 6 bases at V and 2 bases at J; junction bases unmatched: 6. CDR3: CASSQLGLAGAYEQYF. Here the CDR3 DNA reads TGTGCCAGCAGCCAACTGGGACTAGCGGGAGCCTACGAGCAGTACTTC.

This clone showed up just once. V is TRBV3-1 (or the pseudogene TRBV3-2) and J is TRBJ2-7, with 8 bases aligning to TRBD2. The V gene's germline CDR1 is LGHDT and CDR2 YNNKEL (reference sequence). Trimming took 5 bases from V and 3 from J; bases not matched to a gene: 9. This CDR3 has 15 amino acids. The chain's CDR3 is CASSYGTRRSYEQYF. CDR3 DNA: TGTGCCAGCAGCTATGGGACTAGGAGAAGCTACGAGCAGTACTTC.

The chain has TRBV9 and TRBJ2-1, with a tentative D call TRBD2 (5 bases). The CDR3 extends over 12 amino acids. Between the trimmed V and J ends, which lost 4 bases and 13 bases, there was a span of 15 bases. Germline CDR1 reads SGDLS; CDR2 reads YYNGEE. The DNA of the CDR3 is TGTGCCAGCAGCCAGGAGGACGGCCCCCAGTTCTTC. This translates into CASSQEDGPQFF.

The CDR3 sequence: CASSYGQGNTEAFF. CDR3 nucleotides: TGTGCCAGCAGCTATGGACAGGGGAACACTGAAGCTTTCTTT. The chain joins TRBV2 to TRBJ1-1; 8 positions agree with TRBD1. CDR1 is SNHLY, CDR2 FYNNEI, per germline. Losses at the gene ends were 6 bases for V and 1 base for J; bases not matched to a gene: 4. The CDR3 extends over 14 amino acids.

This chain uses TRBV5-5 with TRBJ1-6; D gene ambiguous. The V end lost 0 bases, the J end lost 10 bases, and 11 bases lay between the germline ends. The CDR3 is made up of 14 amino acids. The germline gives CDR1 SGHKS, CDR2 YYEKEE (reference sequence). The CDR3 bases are TGTGCCAGCAGCTTGGACCCGCGAGGATCACCCCTCCACTTT. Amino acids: CASSLDPRGSPLHF.

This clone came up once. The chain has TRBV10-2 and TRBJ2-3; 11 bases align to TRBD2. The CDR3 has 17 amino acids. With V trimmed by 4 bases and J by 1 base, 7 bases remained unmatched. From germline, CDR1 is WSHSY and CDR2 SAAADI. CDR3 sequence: CASSGLAGIPRTDTQYF. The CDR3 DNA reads TGCGCCAGCAGTGGACTAGCGGGAATCCCCCGCACAGATACGCAGTATTTT.

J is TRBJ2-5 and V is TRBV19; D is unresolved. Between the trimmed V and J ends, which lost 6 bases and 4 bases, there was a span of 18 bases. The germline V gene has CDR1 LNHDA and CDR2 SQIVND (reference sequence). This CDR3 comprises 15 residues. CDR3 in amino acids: CASSQTPLDSETQYF. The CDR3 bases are TGTGCCAGTAGCCAAACCCCCCTAGATTCAGAGACCCAGTACTTC. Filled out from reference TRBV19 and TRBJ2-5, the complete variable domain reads DGGITQSPKYLFRKEGQNVTLSCEQNLNHDAMYWYRQDPGQGLRLIYYSQIVNDFQKGDIAEGYSVSREKKESFPLTVTSAQKNPTAFYLCASSQTPLDSETQYFGPGTRLLVL.

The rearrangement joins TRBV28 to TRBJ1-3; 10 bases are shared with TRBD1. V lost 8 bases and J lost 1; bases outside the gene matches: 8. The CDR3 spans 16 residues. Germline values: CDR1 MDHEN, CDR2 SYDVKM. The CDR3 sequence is CASGLDRGPSGNTIYF. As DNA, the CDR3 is TGTGCCAGCGGCCTCGACAGGGGGCCTTCTGGAAACACCATATATTTT.

The CDR3, as DNA: TGTGCCAGCAGGGCCGGGACAGGGAGGGTCGGAGCTTTCTTT. Translated: CASRAGTGRVGAFF. This chain joins TRBV6-6 and TRBJ1-1; 9 nucleotides agree with TRBD1. From germline, CDR1 is MNHNY and CDR2 SVGAGI (reference sequence). Germline trimming cut 6 bases from V and 10 bases from J; bases unmatched to any gene: 12. This CDR3 comprises 14 residues.